Presented here are 6 T cell receptor beta chains from one specimen sequenced in a study of radiotherapy plus CTLA-4 blockade in lung cancer. Generated by immunoSEQ multiplex PCR, the TCRdb table keeps only in-frame clones and is missing some. The repertoire holds around 99,000 clones, with just over 85% as singletons. Sequenced material: peripheral blood, taken from a patient treated with radiotherapy plus ipilimumab. Receptors originate from a human donor with non-small cell lung cancer that progressed on radiotherapy plus ipilimumab.

This clone was seen only once. The chain combines TRBV6-5 with TRBJ1-5; D gene uncertain. Germline CDR1 MNHEY, CDR2 SVGAGI. The V end lost 5 bases, the J end lost 9 bases, and 14 bases lay between the germline ends. The CDR3 runs to 13 residues. CDR3 DNA: TGTGCCAGCAGTCCCGGACTCCCGCGGCCCCAGCATTTT. Its translation is CASSPGLPRPQHF.

V gene TRBV5-6 combines with J gene TRBJ2-1; TRBD2 might be the D (6 bases). The CDR3 is 16 residues long. Germline CDR1 reads SGHDT; CDR2 reads YYEEEE. V was clipped by 4 bases and J by 0 bases, with 14 bases between them. CDR3 sequence (DNA): TGTGCCAGCAGCAAAGGACTACTGAGCTCCTACAATGAGCAGTTCTTC. It translates to CASSKGLLSSYNEQFF.

J is TRBJ2-7 and V is TRBV29-1; tentative D call: TRBD2 (5 bases). Trimming removed 7 bases from V and 4 bases from J, with 14 bases in between. This CDR3 spans 12 amino acids. Germline-derived CDR1 and CDR2 are SQVTM and ANQGSEA. The CDR3 DNA follows: TGCAGCGCCTCGGGAATCAATTACGAGCAGTACTTC. Its translation: CSASGINYEQYF.

This chain connects TRBV2 to TRBJ2-1; 8 positions match TRBD1. The ends lost 2 bases at V and 8 bases at J; junction bases unmatched: 8. This CDR3 region has 15 residues. Per the germline V gene, CDR1 is SNHLY and CDR2 is FYNNEI. CDR3 sequence reads: CASSERTGLGDEQFF. Written as DNA, the CDR3 is TGTGCCAGCAGTGAACGGACAGGGCTGGGCGATGAGCAGTTCTTC.

The chain joins TRBV28 to TRBJ1-2; TRBD1 might be the D (5 bases). V was trimmed by 5 bases and J by 5 bases, leaving 15 bases between them. CDR1 is MDHEN and CDR2 is SYDVKM in the germline V gene. This CDR3 has 14 residues. The CDR3 DNA reads as TGTGCCAGCAGTCTCCGACAGCCACTGTATGGCTACACCTTC. This gives the protein CASSLRQPLYGYTF.

V gene TRBV19 combines with J gene TRBJ2-6; D is unclear. V gave up 3 bases and J gave up 0 bases, with 9 bases separating them. Germline V lookup: CDR1 LNHDA, CDR2 SQIVND (reference sequence). The CDR3 is 16 amino acids. The CDR3 nucleotides are TGTGCCAGTAGTATTTTACCAAGCTCTGGGGCCAACGTCCTGACTTTC. This codes for CASSILPSSGANVLTF.